These 10 T cell receptor beta chains came from one sample sequenced in a study of blood T cell repertoires in COVID-19. Sequenced by immunoSEQ multiplex PCR; TCRdb stores in-frame clones only, minus some. The sample includes about 130,000 clones, around three quarters of them seen just once. The sequenced sample was peripheral blood. These receptors came from a man aged 40-49 years with active or convalescent COVID-19.

This chain joins TRBV11-1 and TRBJ1-2, with D maybe TRBD1 (6 bases). This CDR3 has 14 amino acids. Trimming removed 2 bases from V and 4 bases from J, with 11 bases in between. CDR1 and CDR2 from the germline V gene are SGHAT and FQDESV (reference sequence). CDR3 loop: CASSLSGRGYGYTF. The CDR3 nucleotides are TGTGCCAGCAGCTTATCGGGCAGGGGCTATGGCTACACCTTC.

V gene TRBV9 combines with J gene TRBJ1-2; D perhaps matches TRBD1 (5 bases). Germline CDR1 SGDLS, CDR2 YYNGEE. CDR3 size: 14 residues. V was trimmed by 5 bases and J by 5 bases, leaving 16 bases between them. The CDR3: CASSSGRVGYGYTF. In DNA form, the CDR3 reads TGTGCCAGCAGTTCAGGGCGCGTGGGATATGGCTACACCTTC.

The chain recombines TRBV12-3 or TRBV12-4 with TRBJ2-3, with TRBD1 as a possible D gene (5 bases). Deletions cut 5 bases from V and 7 bases from J, with 13 bases between. There are 13 residues in the CDR3. This CDR3 is CASSPRTPHTQYF. The CDR3, as DNA: TGTGCCAGCAGTCCTAGGACACCTCATACGCAGTATTTT.

This clone was recorded a few times. This chain connects TRBV2 to TRBJ1-1; 7 bases agree with TRBD1. V lost 8 bases, J lost 5 bases, and 14 bases stayed unmatched. The CDR3 length is 15 residues. From germline, CDR1 is SNHLY and CDR2 FYNNEI. The CDR3 sequence is CASLPRQGLMTEAFF. As DNA, the CDR3 is TGTGCCAGCCTTCCTCGACAGGGATTAATGACTGAAGCTTTCTTT.

The chain couples TRBV3-1 (or the pseudogene TRBV3-2) to TRBJ1-4, with TRBD1 matching 11 bases. Trimming removed 3 bases from V and 8 bases from J; junction bases left unmatched: 5. CDR1 and CDR2 (germline): LGHDT, YNNKEL (reference sequence). The CDR3 spans 15 residues. CDR3 sequence reads: CASSHQDRGPEKLFF. The CDR3 DNA sequence: TGTGCCAGCAGCCACCAGGACAGGGGGCCGGAAAAACTGTTTTTT.

J is TRBJ2-2 and V is TRBV7-9; D is perhaps TRBD2 (7 bases). The germline V gene encodes CDR1 SEHNR and CDR2 FQNEAQ (reference sequence). V lost 5 bases and J 3 bases, leaving 19 bases between the germline ends. This CDR3 region has 17 residues. As DNA, the CDR3 is TGTGCCAGCAGCATATCCCGGGCGGGGGCTCACACCGGGGAGCTGTTTTTT. It yields the protein CASSISRAGAHTGELFF.

V usage is TRBV6-2 or TRBV6-3 and J usage is TRBJ1-2; TRBD1 agrees at 7 bases. The junction had 5 bases not matched to a gene; V was cut back by 5 bases and J by 5 bases. Germline CDR1 is MNHEY and CDR2 is SVGEGT. The CDR3 runs 13 residues. In DNA, the CDR3 is TGTGCCAGCAGTAGGGACAGCCAATATGGCTACACCTTC. Protein: CASSRDSQYGYTF.

This clone was counted between two and nine times. This sequence joins TRBV6-5 and TRBJ1-1; 7 nucleotides align to TRBD1. Per the germline V gene, CDR1 is MNHEY and CDR2 is SVGAGI. The length of the CDR3 is 14 residues. V lost 6 bases, J lost 6 bases, and 10 bases stayed unmatched. Here the CDR3 reads CASRPGTEFSEAFF. In nucleotides, the CDR3 is TGTGCCAGCAGACCTGGGACAGAATTCTCTGAAGCTTTCTTT.

The J gene is TRBJ2-2, the V gene TRBV11-3; D unclear. CDR1 and CDR2 from the germline V gene are SGHNT and YENEEA. V shed 0 bases and J shed 6 bases, with 8 bases lying between them. This CDR3 has 14 residues. CDR3 in amino acids: CASSLDRVSGELFF. The DNA of the CDR3 is TGTGCCAGCAGCTTAGATCGGGTGTCCGGGGAGCTGTTTTTT.

The chain links TRBV4-1 to TRBJ1-4, with D hard to call. CDR1 MGHRA and CDR2 YSYEKL come from the germline V gene. The ends were cut back, 2 bases at V and 6 bases at J, with 7 bases in the middle. The CDR3 has 13 amino acids. This CDR3 is CASSQRGDEKLFF. CDR3 DNA: TGCGCCAGCAGCCAAAGAGGAGATGAAAAACTGTTTTTT.